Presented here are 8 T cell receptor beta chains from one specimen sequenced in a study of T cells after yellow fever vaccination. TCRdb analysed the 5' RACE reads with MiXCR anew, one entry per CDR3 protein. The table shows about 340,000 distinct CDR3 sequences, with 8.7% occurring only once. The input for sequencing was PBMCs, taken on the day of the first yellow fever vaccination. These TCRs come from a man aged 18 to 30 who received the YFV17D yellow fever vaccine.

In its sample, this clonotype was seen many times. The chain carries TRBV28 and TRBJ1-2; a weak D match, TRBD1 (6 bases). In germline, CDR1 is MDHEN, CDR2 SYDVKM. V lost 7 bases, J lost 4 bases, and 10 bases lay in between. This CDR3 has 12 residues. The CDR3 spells CASTLGAYGYTF. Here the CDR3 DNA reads TGTGCCAGCACCCTGGGGGCCTATGGCTACACCTTC.

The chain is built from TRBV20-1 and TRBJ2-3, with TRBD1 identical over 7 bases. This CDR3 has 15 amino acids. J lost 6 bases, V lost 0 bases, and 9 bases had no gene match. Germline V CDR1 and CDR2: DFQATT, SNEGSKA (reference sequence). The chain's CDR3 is CSARDQGVARDTQYF. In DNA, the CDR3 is TGCAGTGCTAGAGATCAGGGGGTGGCACGGGATACGCAGTATTTT.

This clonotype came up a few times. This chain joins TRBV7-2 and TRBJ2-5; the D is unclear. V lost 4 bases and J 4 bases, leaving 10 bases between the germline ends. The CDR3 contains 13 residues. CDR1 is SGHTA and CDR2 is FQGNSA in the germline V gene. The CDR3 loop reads CASSSLTRETQYF. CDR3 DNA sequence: TGTGCCAGCAGCTCGCTTACACGAGAGACCCAGTACTTC.

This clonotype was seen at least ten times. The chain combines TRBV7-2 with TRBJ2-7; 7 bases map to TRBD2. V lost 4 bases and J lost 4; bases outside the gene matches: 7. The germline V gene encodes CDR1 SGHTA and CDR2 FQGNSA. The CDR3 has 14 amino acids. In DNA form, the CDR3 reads TGTGCCAGCAGCTCTGACAGCGGGGATTACGAGCAGTACGTC. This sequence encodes CASSSDSGDYEQYV.

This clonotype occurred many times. CDR3: CASSSVTGNGIQYF. The CDR3 nucleotides read TGTGCCAGCAGCTCAGTGACAGGGAACGGCATTCAGTACTTC. The V and J genes are TRBV7-2 and TRBJ2-4; TRBD1 matches at 7 bases. Germline-derived CDR1 and CDR2 are SGHTA and FQGNSA. The V segment lost 4 bases and the J segment 9 bases; nucleotides outside the gene matches: 9. The CDR3 has 14 residues. Together with reference TRBV7-2 and TRBJ2-4, the CDR3 gives the full variable domain: GAGVSQSPSNKVTEKGKDVELRCDPISGHTALYWYRQSLGQGLEFLIYFQGNSAPDKSGLPSDRFSAERTGGSVSTLTIQRTQQEDSAVYLCASSSVTGNGIQYFGAGTRLSVL.

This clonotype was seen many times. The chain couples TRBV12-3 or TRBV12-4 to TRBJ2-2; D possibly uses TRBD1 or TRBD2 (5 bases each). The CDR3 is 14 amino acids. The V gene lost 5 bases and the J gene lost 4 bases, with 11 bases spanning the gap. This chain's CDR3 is CASSGIGTTGELFF. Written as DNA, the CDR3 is TGTGCCAGCAGTGGCATAGGGACCACCGGGGAGCTGTTTTTT.

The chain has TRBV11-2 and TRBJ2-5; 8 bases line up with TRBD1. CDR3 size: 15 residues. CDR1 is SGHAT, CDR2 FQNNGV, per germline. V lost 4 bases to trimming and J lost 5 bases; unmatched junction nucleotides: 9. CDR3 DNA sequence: TGTGCCAGCAGCTCCCCCTCGGGGGACAGGGAGACCCAGTACTTC. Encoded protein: CASSSPSGDRETQYF.

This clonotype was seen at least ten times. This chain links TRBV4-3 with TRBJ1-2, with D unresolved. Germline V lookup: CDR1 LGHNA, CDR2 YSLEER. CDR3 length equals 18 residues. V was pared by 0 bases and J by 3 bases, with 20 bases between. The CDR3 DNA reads TGCGCCAGCAGCCAAGATGGAAGTTGGCCAGAGCGGGACTATGGCTACACCTTC. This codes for CASSQDGSWPERDYGYTF.